This T cell receptor beta chain was profiled in a study of CD8 T cells in ankylosing spondylitis. Germline V gene data show CDR1 as SQVTM and CDR2 as ANQGSEA. The V end was cut by 0 bases, the J end by 2 bases, with 8 bases between. This CDR3 has 13 amino acids. Using its own MiXCR run on the 5' RACE reads, TCRdb lists one record per CDR3 protein. The data show around 180,000 distinct CDR3 sequences, 10% to 15% seen once. The sequence was obtained from a female donor with ankylosing spondylitis or in good health (not recorded which). The V call is TRBV29-1, the J call TRBJ2-7; D call uncertain. Sequencing input: blood, either unsorted or a sorted T cell fraction (not recorded which). The CDR3 DNA sequence: TGCAGCGTTGAAGATCAAGCAGCCTACGAGCAGTACTTC. It yields the protein CSVEDQAAYEQYF.